There are many counts of the clone carrying this T cell receptor (beta chain). Antigen specificity is unknown. This sample was included in a study of identical twins. Overall study results and limits: Excess twin sharing in beta out-of-frame sequences was weaker.

This CDR3 region has 15 residues. The trim removed 7 bases at V and 5 bases at J, leaving 10 bases unmatched. The V gene's germline CDR1 is SGHRS and CDR2 YFSETQ. Unique molecular identifiers were present on the cDNA, and a universal primer site came from template switching. From the 5' RACE reads, TCRdb called clonotypes with MiXCR, one entry per CDR3 protein. The sample shows about 250,000 distinct CDR3 sequences, roughly an eighth of them seen only once. The V gene is TRBV5-1, the J gene TRBJ2-1, with 9 positions matching TRBD1. The source is a woman younger than 30 in good health. The sample taken for sequencing was memory (CD45RO+) T cells sorted from blood. As DNA, the CDR3 is TGCGCCAGCCTAATCCCCGGGACAGGGAACAATGAGCAGTTCTTC. It translates to CASLIPGTGNNEQFF.